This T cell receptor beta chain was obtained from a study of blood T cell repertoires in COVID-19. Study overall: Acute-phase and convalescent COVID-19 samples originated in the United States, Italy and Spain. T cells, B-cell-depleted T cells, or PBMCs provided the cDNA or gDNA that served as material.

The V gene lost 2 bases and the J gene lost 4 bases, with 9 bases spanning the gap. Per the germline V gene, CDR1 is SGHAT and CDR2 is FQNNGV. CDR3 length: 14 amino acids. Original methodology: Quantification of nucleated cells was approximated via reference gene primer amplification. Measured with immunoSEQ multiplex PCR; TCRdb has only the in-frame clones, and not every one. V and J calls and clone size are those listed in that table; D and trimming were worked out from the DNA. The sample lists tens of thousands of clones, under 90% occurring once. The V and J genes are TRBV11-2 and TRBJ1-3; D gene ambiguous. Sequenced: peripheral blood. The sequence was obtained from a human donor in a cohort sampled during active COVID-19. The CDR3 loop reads CASSLSGSGNTIYF. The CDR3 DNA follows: TGTGCCAGCAGCTTATCGGGTAGCGGAAACACCATATATTTT.